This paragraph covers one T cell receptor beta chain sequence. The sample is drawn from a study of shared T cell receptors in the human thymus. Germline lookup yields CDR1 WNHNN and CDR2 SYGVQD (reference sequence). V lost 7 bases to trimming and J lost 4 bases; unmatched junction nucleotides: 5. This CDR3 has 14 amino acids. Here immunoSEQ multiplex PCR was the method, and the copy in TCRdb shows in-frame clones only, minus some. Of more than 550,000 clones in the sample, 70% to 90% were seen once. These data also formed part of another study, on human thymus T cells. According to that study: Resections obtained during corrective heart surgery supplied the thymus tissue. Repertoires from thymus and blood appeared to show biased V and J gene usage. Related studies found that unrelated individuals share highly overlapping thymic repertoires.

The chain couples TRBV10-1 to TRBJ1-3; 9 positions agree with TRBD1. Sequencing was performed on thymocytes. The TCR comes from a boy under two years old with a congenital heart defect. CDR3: CASKGTGPGNTIYF. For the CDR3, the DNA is TGCGCCAGCAAAGGGACAGGGCCCGGAAACACCATATATTTT.